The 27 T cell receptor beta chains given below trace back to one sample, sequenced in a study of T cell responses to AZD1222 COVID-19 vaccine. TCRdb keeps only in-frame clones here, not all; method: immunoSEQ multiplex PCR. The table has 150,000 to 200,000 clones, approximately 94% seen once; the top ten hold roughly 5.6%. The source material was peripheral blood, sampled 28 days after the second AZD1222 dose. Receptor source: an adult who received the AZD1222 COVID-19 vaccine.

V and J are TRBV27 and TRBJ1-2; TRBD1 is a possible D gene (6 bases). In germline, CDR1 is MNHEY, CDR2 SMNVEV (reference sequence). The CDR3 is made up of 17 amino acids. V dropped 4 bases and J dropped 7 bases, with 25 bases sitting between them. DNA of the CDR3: TGTGCCAGCAGTTCGCTAGGGGGAGGTAACGGAGGGTTTGGCTACACCTTC. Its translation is CASSSLGGGNGGFGYTF.

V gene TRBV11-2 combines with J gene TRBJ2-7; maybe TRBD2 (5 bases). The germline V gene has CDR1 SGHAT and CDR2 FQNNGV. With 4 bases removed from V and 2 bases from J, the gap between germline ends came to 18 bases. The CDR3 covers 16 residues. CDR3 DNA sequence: TGTGCCAGCAGCTCCCCAGAGGGCAGGAATACCTACGAGCAGTACTTC. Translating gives CASSSPEGRNTYEQYF.

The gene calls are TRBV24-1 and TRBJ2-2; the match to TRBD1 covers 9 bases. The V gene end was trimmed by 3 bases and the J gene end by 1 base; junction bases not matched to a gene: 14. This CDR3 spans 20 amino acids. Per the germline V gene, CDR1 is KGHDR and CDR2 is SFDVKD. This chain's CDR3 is CATSDAPGQGRSENTGELFF. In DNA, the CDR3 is TGTGCCACCAGTGATGCACCGGGACAGGGACGATCTGAGAACACCGGGGAGCTGTTTTTT.

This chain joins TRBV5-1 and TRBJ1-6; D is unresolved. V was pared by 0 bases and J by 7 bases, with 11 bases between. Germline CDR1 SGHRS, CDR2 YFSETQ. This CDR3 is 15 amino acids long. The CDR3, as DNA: TGCGCCAGCAGCTTGGACCTGCCAGCGAATTCACCCCTCCACTTT. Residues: CASSLDLPANSPLHF.

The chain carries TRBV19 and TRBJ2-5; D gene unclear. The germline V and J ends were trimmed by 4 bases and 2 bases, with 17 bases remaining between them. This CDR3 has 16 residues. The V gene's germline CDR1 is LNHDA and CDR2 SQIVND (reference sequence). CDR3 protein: CASSTPFSTLQETQYF. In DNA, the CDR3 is TGTGCCAGTAGTACACCGTTCTCGACGCTACAAGAGACCCAGTACTTC.

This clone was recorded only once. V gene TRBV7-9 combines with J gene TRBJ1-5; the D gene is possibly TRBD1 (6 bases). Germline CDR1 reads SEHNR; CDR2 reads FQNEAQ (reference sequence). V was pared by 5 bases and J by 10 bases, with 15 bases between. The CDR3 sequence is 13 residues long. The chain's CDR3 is CASSVQGRGPQHF. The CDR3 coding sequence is TGTGCCAGCAGCGTACAGGGTAGGGGACCCCAGCATTTT.

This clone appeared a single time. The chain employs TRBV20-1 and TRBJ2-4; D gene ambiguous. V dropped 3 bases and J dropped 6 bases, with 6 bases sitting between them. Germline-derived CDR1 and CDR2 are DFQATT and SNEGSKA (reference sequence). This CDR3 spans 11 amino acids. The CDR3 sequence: CSASALNIQYF. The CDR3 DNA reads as TGCAGTGCTAGTGCCCTAAACATTCAGTACTTC.

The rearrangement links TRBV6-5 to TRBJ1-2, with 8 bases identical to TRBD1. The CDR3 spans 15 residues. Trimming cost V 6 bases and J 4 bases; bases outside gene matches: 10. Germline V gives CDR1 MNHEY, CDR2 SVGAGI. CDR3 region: CASSDGQGGVYGYTF. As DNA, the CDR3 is TGTGCCAGCAGCGACGGACAGGGTGGGGTCTATGGCTACACCTTC.

CDR3 residues: CATSRDFVESYEQYF. CDR3 DNA: TGTGCCACCAGCAGAGATTTTGTAGAGTCCTACGAGCAGTACTTC. The rearrangement joins TRBV15 to TRBJ2-7; D is unclear. The CDR3 is 15 amino acids. V was cut by 0 bases and J by 1 base, with 10 bases left in between. Germline CDR1 is LNHNV and CDR2 is YYDKDF (reference sequence).

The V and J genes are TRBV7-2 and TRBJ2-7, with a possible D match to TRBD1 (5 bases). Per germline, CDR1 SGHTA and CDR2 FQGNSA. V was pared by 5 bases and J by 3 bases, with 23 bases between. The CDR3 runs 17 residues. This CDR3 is CASSPQLGHQIFYEQYF. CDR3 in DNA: TGTGCCAGCAGCCCCCAGCTAGGACACCAAATCTTCTACGAGCAGTACTTC. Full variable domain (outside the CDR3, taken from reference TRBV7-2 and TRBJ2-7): GAGVSQSPSNKVTEKGKDVELRCDPISGHTALYWYRQSLGQGLEFLIYFQGNSAPDKSGLPSDRFSAERTGGSVSTLTIQRTQQEDSAVYLCASSPQLGHQIFYEQYFGPGTRLTVT.

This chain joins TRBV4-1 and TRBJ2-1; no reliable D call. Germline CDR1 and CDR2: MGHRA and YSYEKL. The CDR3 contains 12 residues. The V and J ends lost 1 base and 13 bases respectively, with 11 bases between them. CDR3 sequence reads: CASSQVRGSQFF. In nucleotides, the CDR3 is TGCGCCAGCAGCCAAGTCCGAGGCTCACAGTTCTTC.

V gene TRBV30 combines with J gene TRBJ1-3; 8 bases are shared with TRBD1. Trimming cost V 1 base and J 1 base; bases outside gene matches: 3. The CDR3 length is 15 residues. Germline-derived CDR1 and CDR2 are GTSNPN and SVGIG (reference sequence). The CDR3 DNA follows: TGTGCCTGGAGTGGACAGGGGCTATCTGGAAACACCATATATTTT. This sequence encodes CAWSGQGLSGNTIYF.

The chain's CDR3 is CASSLFTQPYSNQPQHF. In DNA form, the CDR3 reads TGTGCCAGCAGTTTATTCACACAGCCGTATAGCAATCAGCCCCAGCATTTT. V gene TRBV27 combines with J gene TRBJ1-5; D is unresolved. Trimming removed 1 base from V and 0 bases from J, with 13 bases in between. The CDR3 sequence is 17 residues long. Germline V CDR1 and CDR2: MNHEY, SMNVEV (reference sequence).

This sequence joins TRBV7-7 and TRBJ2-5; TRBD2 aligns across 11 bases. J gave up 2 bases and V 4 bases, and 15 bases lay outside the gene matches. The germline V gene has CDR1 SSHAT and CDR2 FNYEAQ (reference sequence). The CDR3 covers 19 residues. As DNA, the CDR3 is TGTGCCAGCAGCTCTCAGGCAGGGTTAGCGGGAGGGCCTCAAGAGACCCAGTACTTC. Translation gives CASSSQAGLAGGPQETQYF.

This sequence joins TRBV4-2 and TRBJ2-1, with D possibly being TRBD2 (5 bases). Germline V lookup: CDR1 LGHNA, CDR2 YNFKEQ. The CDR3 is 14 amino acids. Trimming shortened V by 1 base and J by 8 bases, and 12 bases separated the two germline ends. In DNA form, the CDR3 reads TGTGCCAGCAGCCAAGGAGGGAGCGTTGATGAGCAGTTCTTC. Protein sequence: CASSQGGSVDEQFF.

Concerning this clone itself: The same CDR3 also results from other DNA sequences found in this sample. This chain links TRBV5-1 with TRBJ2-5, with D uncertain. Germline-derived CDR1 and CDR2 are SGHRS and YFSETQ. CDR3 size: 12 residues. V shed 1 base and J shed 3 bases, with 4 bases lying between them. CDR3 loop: CASSLPEETQYF. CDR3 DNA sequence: TGCGCCAGCAGCTTGCCAGAAGAGACCCAGTACTTC.

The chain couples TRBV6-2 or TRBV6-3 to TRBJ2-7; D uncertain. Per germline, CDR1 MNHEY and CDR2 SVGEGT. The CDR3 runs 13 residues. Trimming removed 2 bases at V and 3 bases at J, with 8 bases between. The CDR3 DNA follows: TGTGCCAGCAGTTACGGAACGAGCTACGAGCAGTACTTC. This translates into CASSYGTSYEQYF.

CDR3 in DNA: TGCAGCGTGGGGACTAGTTTTGACGAGCAGTACTTC. It is translated as CSVGTSFDEQYF. The chain links TRBV29-1 to TRBJ2-7; 8 bases map to TRBD2. The V segment lost 6 bases and the J segment 5 bases; nucleotides outside the gene matches: 6. Per germline, CDR1 SQVTM and CDR2 ANQGSEA. The CDR3 contains 12 residues.

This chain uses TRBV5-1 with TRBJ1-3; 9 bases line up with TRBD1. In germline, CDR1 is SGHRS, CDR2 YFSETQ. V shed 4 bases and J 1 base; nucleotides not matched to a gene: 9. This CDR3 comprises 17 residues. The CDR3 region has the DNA TGCGCCAGCAGCCAGGGACAGGGTGCCCAGTCTGGAAACACCATATATTTT. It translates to CASSQGQGAQSGNTIYF.

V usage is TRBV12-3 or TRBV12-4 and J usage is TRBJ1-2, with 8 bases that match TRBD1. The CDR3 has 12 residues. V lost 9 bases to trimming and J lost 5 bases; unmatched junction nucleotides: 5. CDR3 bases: TGTGCCAGTAGACAGGGGAGATATGGCTACACCTTC. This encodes CASRQGRYGYTF.

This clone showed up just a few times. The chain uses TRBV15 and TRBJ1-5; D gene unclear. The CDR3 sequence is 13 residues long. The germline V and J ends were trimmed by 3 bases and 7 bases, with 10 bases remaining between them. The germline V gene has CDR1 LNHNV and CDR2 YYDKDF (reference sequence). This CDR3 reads CATSSSWEQPQHF. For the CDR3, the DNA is TGTGCCACCAGCAGTTCATGGGAACAGCCCCAGCATTTT.

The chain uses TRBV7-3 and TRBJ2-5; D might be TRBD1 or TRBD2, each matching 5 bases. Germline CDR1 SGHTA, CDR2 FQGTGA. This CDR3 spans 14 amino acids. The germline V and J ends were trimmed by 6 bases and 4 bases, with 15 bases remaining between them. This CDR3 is CASSPRPGPETQYF. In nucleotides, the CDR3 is TGTGCCAGCAGTCCTAGACCGGGACCAGAGACCCAGTACTTC.

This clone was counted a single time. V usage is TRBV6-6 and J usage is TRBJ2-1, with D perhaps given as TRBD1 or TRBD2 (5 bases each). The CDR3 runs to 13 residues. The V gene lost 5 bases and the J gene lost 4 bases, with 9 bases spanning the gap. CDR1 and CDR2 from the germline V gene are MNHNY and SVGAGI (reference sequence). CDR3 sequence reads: CASSIGEYNEQFF. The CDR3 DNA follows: TGTGCCAGCAGTATAGGGGAGTACAATGAGCAGTTCTTC.

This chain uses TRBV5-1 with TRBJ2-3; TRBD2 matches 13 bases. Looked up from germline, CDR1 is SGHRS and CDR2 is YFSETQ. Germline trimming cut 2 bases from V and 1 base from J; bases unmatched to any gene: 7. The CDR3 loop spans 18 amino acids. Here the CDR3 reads CASSLTSGRAGGTDTQYF. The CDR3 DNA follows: TGCGCCAGCAGCTTAACTAGCGGGAGGGCCGGGGGCACAGATACGCAGTATTTT.

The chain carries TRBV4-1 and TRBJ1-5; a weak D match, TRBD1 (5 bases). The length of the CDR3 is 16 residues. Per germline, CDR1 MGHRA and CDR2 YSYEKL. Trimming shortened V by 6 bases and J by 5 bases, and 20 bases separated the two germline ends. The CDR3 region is CASSLRDYGGDQPQHF. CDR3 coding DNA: TGCGCCAGCAGTTTAAGGGACTACGGGGGGGATCAGCCCCAGCATTTT.

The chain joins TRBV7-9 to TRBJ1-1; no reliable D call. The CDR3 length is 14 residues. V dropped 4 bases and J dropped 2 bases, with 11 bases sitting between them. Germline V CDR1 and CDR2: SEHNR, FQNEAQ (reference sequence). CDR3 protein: CASSSWDLNTEAFF. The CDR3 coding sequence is TGTGCCAGCAGCTCTTGGGATTTAAACACTGAAGCTTTCTTT.

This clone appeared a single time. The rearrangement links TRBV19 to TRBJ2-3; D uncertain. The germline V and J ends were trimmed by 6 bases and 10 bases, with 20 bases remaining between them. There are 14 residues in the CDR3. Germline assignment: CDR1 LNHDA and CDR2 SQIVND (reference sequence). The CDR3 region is CASRPHTSRWSQYF. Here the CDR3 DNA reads TGTGCCAGTAGACCACATACCTCAAGGTGGTCGCAGTATTTT.